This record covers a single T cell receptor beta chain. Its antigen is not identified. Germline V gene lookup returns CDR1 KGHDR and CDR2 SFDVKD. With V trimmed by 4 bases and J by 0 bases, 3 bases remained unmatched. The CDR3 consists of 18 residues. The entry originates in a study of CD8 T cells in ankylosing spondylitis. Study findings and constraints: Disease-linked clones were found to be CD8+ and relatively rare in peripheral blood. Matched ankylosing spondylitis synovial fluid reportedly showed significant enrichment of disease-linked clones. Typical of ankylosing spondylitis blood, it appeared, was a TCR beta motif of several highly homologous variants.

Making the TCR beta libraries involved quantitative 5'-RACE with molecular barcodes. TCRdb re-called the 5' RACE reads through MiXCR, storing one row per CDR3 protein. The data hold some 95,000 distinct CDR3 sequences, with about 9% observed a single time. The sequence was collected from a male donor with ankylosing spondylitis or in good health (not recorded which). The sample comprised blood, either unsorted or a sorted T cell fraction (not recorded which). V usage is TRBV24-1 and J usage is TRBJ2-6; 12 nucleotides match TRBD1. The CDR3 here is CATSDTGQGASGANVLTF. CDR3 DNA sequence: TGTGCCACCAGTGACACGGGACAGGGGGCCTCTGGGGCCAACGTCCTGACTTTC.